This T cell receptor beta chain was recovered during a study of blood T cells in healthy people across ages. Whole-study findings and limits: Roughly linearly, TCR beta diversity per million T cells fell as age increased.

Trimming took off 6 bases at V and 1 base at J, with 9 bases between the two ends. This CDR3 region has 13 residues. Concerning this clonotype: Its target is not known.

Every sample gave at least 5 micrograms of total RNA when it was extracted. Next came a second PCR, run for about 7 to 12 cycles, which used a sample-barcoded 5' primer along with a J-beta primer mix. Sequencing yielded, for each sample, at least 3 million paired-end reads carrying CDR3. A single record per CDR3 protein comes from TCRdb applying MiXCR to the 5' RACE reads. The sample yields around 1,600,000 distinct CDR3 sequences, approximately 43% seen once. The sample was blood. This clonotype was obtained from a woman between 18 and 29 years old in good health. This sequence joins TRBV12-3 or TRBV12-4 and TRBJ2-5; no clear D. CDR3 loop: CASRQTIQETQYF. CDR3 DNA sequence: TGTGCCAGCAGGCAGACGATCCAAGAGACCCAGTACTTC.